This TCR beta chain comes out of a study of T cells in Graves' hyperthyroidism and ophthalmopathy. Study-wide points: Researchers found most expanded thyroid clonotypes above 0.001 in blood as well.

Investigators excluded patients with uncontrolled infection, other autoimmune disease, pregnancy or lactation. Clinical symptoms, serum thyroxine, TRAb, thyroid ultrasound and orbital computed tomography established diagnosis. This clonotype has a handful of counts. Its antigen is not identified. From RNA transcripts, TCR beta CDR3 regions were amplified. The HTBI primer set drove a first-round RT-PCR of the TCR CDR3. TCRdb reprocessed the multiplex PCR reads via MiXCR and lists one record per CDR3 protein. The sample contains some 460,000 distinct CDR3 sequences, around a sixth of which appear only once. This CDR3 is 9 amino acids long. Trimming took off 8 bases at V and 6 bases at J, with 5 bases between the two ends. Germline CDR1 MNHEY, CDR2 SVGEGT.

The clonotype originates from a woman between 18 and 30 years old with Graves' hyperthyroidism. The V and J genes are TRBV6-2 or TRBV6-3 and TRBJ2-7; D remains ambiguous. The specimen sequenced was blood. The CDR3 DNA reads TGTGCCAGCGGAATCGAGCAGTACTTC. Protein sequence: CASGIEQYF.